This T cell receptor (beta chain) was observed in a study of Ad26.COV2.S vaccination and SARS-CoV-2 variants. Overall study: Ad26.COV2.S arm of COV1001 included the donor.

Note on this clone: The antigen is undetermined.

Trimming removed 6 bases from V and 5 bases from J; junction bases left unmatched: 8. The CDR3 spans 16 residues. Germline V gene lookup returns CDR1 SEHNR and CDR2 FQNEAQ (reference sequence). Libraries were prepared by immunoSEQ multiplex PCR; TCRdb keeps only in-frame clonotypes and omits some of them. The repertoire holds over 300,000 clones, with 80% to 90% as singletons. Study-level findings and limits: The authors reported substantial breadth in spike-specific CD8+ and CD4+ T cell responses after vaccination. Vaccine and placebo groups showed comparable non-spike TCR breadth.

Treatment in this sample: over 15 received Ad26.COV2.S at low or high dose, single or two shots; a few received placebo; per-sample allocation not given. Day 63 after the first vaccine or placebo injection was the time point for sampling. Participants' vaccine, an Ad26 vector, delivered Wuhan-strain SARS-CoV-2 spike. This clonotype originated in a person aged 18-65 years who received the Ad26.COV2.S COVID-19 vaccine or a placebo. The material sequenced was peripheral blood, taken in a trial of Ad26.COV2.S vaccine versus placebo. The V gene is TRBV7-9, the J gene TRBJ2-5, with 14 bases aligning to TRBD2. The CDR3 region is CASRQRTSGGRETQYF. The CDR3 DNA follows: TGTGCCAGCAGACAACGGACTAGCGGGGGGAGGGAGACCCAGTACTTC. The whole variable domain, filled in from reference TRBV7-9 and TRBJ2-5, reads DTGVSQNPRHKITKRGQNVTFRCDPISEHNRLYWYRQTLGQGPEFLTYFQNEAQLEKSRLLSDRFSAERPKGSFSTLEIQRTEQGDSAMYLCASRQRTSGGRETQYFGPGTRLLVL.